The rows below give T cell receptor beta chains drawn from one sample of a study of blood T cells in healthy people across ages. One entry per CDR3 protein results from TCRdb running MiXCR on the 5' RACE reads. In the table there are under 2,000,000 distinct CDR3 sequences, around half of which are singletons. The sequenced sample was blood. Receptor source: a woman between 35 and 50 years old in good health. The CDR3 runs from the conserved cysteine through the conserved F or W. The D gene is left open where the match is weak. Only part of the rows carry a size: once, few, many, or a class if the clone is expanded.

>TRBJ1-5|-|-|TRBV28
TGTGCCAGCAGTTTATACCATATGGGGGGATTGGTTCAGCCCCAGCATTTT
CASSLYHMGGLVQPQHF
>TRBJ1-2|-|TRBD1|TRBV6-5
TGTGCCAGCAGTTACGGACAGGTCTATGGCTACACCTTC
CASSYGQVYGYTF
>TRBJ2-1|-|TRBD2|TRBV20-1
TGCAGTGCTGCGGGACTAGCGGGGCTAAGCTCCTACAATGAGCAGTTCTTC
CSAAGLAGLSSYNEQFF
>TRBJ2-5|few|-|TRBV5-1
TGCGCCAGCAGCTTGGGGGGGTCAAGAAGAGAGACCCAGTACTTC
CASSLGGSRRETQYF
>TRBJ1-1|-|TRBD1|TRBV12-3/TRBV12-4
TGTGCCAGCACTTGGGACAGCGGTGAAGCTTTCTTT
CASTWDSGEAFF
>TRBJ2-1|-|-|TRBV4-2
TGTGCCAGCAGCCAAGACCTACAATGGCAGTTCTTC
CASSQDLQWQFF
>TRBJ2-4|few|TRBD1|TRBV6-5
TGTGCCAGCAGGACAGGGAAAGAAAAAGAGCAGTACTTC
CASRTGKEKEQYF
>TRBJ2-1|few|TRBD1|TRBV20-1
TGCAGTGCTAGAGATCGTGACAGGGGGTTTTACAATGAGCAGTTCTTC
CSARDRDRGFYNEQFF
>TRBJ1-6|-|-|TRBV20-1
TGCAGTGCTAGCCTGACAGGAAGCTCCTATAATTCACCCCTCCACTTT
CSASLTGSSYNSPLHF
>TRBJ1-5|-|-|TRBV6-1
TGTGCCAGCAAAGTCCTGCCGCTTTATAGCAATCAGCCCCAGCATTTT
CASKVLPLYSNQPQHF
>TRBJ2-3|-|-|TRBV6-5
TGTGCCAGCAGTTACATCCAGGGGAGCGCTAGCACAGATACGCAGTATTTT
CASSYIQGSASTDTQYF
>TRBJ2-3|-|-|TRBV4-3
TGCGCCAGCAGCCAAGGGGACCTTCGGGCAGATACGCAGTATTTT
CASSQGDLRADTQYF
>TRBJ2-7|-|-|TRBV29-1
TGCAGCGTTGATTCTAGGGGGACTGGAACCTACGAGCAGTACTTC
CSVDSRGTGTYEQYF
>TRBJ1-1|-|-|TRBV6-5
TGTGCCAGCAGGTTCGATGACACTGAAGCTTTCTTT
CASRFDDTEAFF
>TRBJ1-6|once|-|TRBV6-6
TGTGCCAGCAAATCAACCCAGGGGAATAATTCACCCCTCCACTTT
CASKSTQGNNSPLHF
>TRBJ2-5|-|-|TRBV28
TGTGCCAGCAGTTTTTCTTTACCCAGGGAAGAGACCCAGTACTTC
CASSFSLPREETQYF
>TRBJ1-4|-|-|TRBV3-1
TGTGCCAGCAGCCAAGGGGTGGAAAAACTGTTTTTT
CASSQGVEKLFF
>TRBJ2-5|-|-|TRBV7-2
TGTGCCAGCAGCCCTCGGTGGGGGCATGAGACCCAGTACTTC
CASSPRWGHETQYF
>TRBJ2-3|-|TRBD2|TRBV9
TGTGCCAGCAGCGGCCAGCCTAGCGGGGAGGATACGCAGTATTTT
CASSGQPSGEDTQYF
>TRBJ2-1|few|TRBD2|TRBV3-1
TGTGCCAGCAGCCCCCTGGCAGGTAGCGGGGGCTACAATGAGCAGTTCTTC
CASSPLAGSGGYNEQFF
>TRBJ1-1|-|-|TRBV18
TGTGCCAGCTCACCTCCCGAGGGGGGAAGGACTGAAGCTTTCTTT
CASSPPEGGRTEAFF
>TRBJ1-2|-|TRBD1|TRBV7-2
TGTGCCAGCACCAGGGACAGGAGTTATGGCTACACCTTC
CASTRDRSYGYTF
>TRBJ1-1|-|-|TRBV20-1
TGCAGTGCCTATGCCTGGGACGTTAACACTGAAGCTTTCTTT
CSAYAWDVNTEAFF
>TRBJ1-4|-|-|TRBV18
TGTGCCAGCTCACCGGTGCCAGGGAAAACTAATGAAAAACTGTTTTTT
CASSPVPGKTNEKLFF
>TRBJ1-2|-|-|TRBV12-3/TRBV12-4
TGTGCCAGCACCCAGGTTTTTGGCTACACCTTC
CASTQVFGYTF
>TRBJ2-1|many|TRBD2|TRBV7-2
TGTGCCAGCAGCTTAGGAGGTGGGGGGGCCTACAATGAGCAGTTCTTC
CASSLGGGGAYNEQFF
>TRBJ1-4|-|-|TRBV7-2
TGTGCCAGCAGCTTATACGCTGGGTATTATGAAAAACTGTTTTTT
CASSLYAGYYEKLFF
>TRBJ2-3|many|TRBD2|TRBV7-2
TGTGCCAGCAGCTTCGACCGACTAGCGGGGGGGGTAAGCACAGATACGCAGTATTTT
CASSFDRLAGGVSTDTQYF
>TRBJ2-7|few|TRBD2|TRBV29-1
TGCAGCGTTCGGCTAGCGGGGTCCTCCTACGAGCAGTACTTC
CSVRLAGSSYEQYF
>TRBJ1-1|-|-|TRBV28
TGTGCCAGCAGCTCCCCGGAAATGAACACTGAAGCTTTCTTT
CASSSPEMNTEAFF
>TRBJ2-1|-|-|TRBV27
TGTGCCAGCAGTTTATCGCGACTAGTTCATAGTGAGCAGTTCTTC
CASSLSRLVHSEQFF
>TRBJ1-2|-|-|TRBV28
TGTGCCAGCAGGAAAGGAGGGGCTGGTGGCTACACCTTC
CASRKGGAGGYTF
>TRBJ2-4|-|TRBD1|TRBV6-2/TRBV6-3
TGTGCCAGCAGCCTGGGACAGGTCAAAAACATTCAGTACTTC
CASSLGQVKNIQYF
>TRBJ2-7|-|TRBD2|TRBV10-3
TGTGCCATCAGTGACCGGGGGGAATACGAGCAGTACTTC
CAISDRGEYEQYF
>TRBJ2-5|-|TRBD2|TRBV6-5
TGTGCCAGCAGTTTCTCCTTAGCGGGGGTCGGCACGGGGACCCAGTACTTC
CASSFSLAGVGTGTQYF
>TRBJ2-5|-|TRBD1|TRBV10-3
TGTGCCACCTACAAGGGGACAGACAAAGAGACCCAGTACTTC
CATYKGTDKETQYF
>TRBJ2-1|few|TRBD2|TRBV7-2
TGTGCCAGCAGCCCAACCCTTCTAGCGGGGGGCTTAAATGAGCAGTTCTTC
CASSPTLLAGGLNEQFF
>TRBJ2-5|few|-|TRBV5-1
TGCGTGCCACAGATAGCGTTCCAAGAGACCCAGTACTTC
CVPQIAFQETQYF
>TRBJ2-3|few|-|TRBV7-2
TGTGCCAGCAGCTTCGACTCCCGGACAGATACGCAGTATTTT
CASSFDSRTDTQYF
>TRBJ2-6|-|-|TRBV28
TGTGCCAGCAGTGTTGGGGGAGATGGGGCCAACGTCCTGACTTTC
CASSVGGDGANVLTF
>TRBJ2-5|-|-|TRBV20-1
TGCAGTGCGCCAGGGCAGGTCGAGACCCAGTACTTC
CSAPGQVETQYF
>TRBJ2-7|-|-|TRBV9
TGTGCCAGCAGCTTTAGACAGGATGGAGCCTCCTACGAGCAGTACTTC
CASSFRQDGASYEQYF
>TRBJ1-6|-|-|TRBV20-1
TGCAGTGCTCGAAGGGGGTCGTCTTCACCCCTCCACTTT
CSARRGSSSPLHF
>TRBJ1-2|once|-|TRBV12-3/TRBV12-4
TGTGCCAGCAGTATTGACCTCCAGGGAGGCTACACCTTC
CASSIDLQGGYTF
>TRBJ2-1|-|-|TRBV9
TGTGCCAGCAGCGCAGTGACAGACCGTCGCAATGAGCAGTTCTTC
CASSAVTDRRNEQFF
>TRBJ2-7|once|-|TRBV6-5
TGTGCCAGCGGATTCCCGGGGAAAACCTACGAGCAGTACTTC
CASGFPGKTYEQYF
>TRBJ2-7|-|-|TRBV11-2
TGTGCCAGCAGCCTGGTCGTCCAACCATACGAGCAGTACTTC
CASSLVVQPYEQYF
>TRBJ2-7|few|-|TRBV7-2
TGTGCCAGCAGCTTAAGCAGGGTAGCCCACGAGCAGTACTTC
CASSLSRVAHEQYF
>TRBJ2-3|-|TRBD2|TRBV4-1
TGCGCCAGCAGCCCTGTTAGCGGGGGGGCTACGCAGTATTTT
CASSPVSGGATQYF
>TRBJ1-2|-|-|TRBV28
TGTGCCAGCACCCTCCGGGACCTAGGCCCTATCAACTATGGCTACACCTTC
CASTLRDLGPINYGYTF
>TRBJ1-5|-|-|TRBV20-1
TGCAGTGCCCAGGGACGGACGTTCAATCAGCCCCAGCATTTT
CSAQGRTFNQPQHF
>TRBJ2-6|few|TRBD2|TRBV20-1
TGCAGTGCTAGAGATCCTAGCGGGGGGGCCTCTGGGGCCAACGTCCTGACTTTC
CSARDPSGGASGANVLTF
>TRBJ2-1|once|-|TRBV27
TGTGCCAGCAAAAGGCAGTCCTCCTACAATGAGCAGTTCTTC
CASKRQSSYNEQFF
>TRBJ1-2|-|TRBD1|TRBV7-9
TGTGCCAGCAGCCCCCGGGCGGACAGGGGGATTGGCCCCTACTATGGCTACACCTTC
CASSPRADRGIGPYYGYTF